These 27 T cell receptor beta chains came from one sample sequenced in a study of blood T cell repertoires in COVID-19. Assay used: immunoSEQ multiplex PCR; TCRdb lists only in-frame clones, some missing. The sample yields some 200,000 clones, more than 70% seen once. Sequencing input: peripheral blood. These receptors all come from a man aged 40-55 years with active or convalescent COVID-19.

V usage is TRBV18 and J usage is TRBJ1-3; 7 nucleotides line up with TRBD1. CDR1 and CDR2 from the germline V gene are KGHSH and LQKENI. This CDR3 spans 17 amino acids. The trim removed 1 base at V and 4 bases at J, leaving 10 bases unmatched. DNA for the CDR3: TGTGCCAGCTCACCACGGGAGAGGGGGCCTTCAGGAAACACCATATATTTT. It specifies CASSPRERGPSGNTIYF.

A note on this clone: This sample includes further DNA sequences coding for the same CDR3. The chain joins TRBV30 to TRBJ1-3, with D possibly TRBD1 on 5 matching bases. The CDR3 runs 15 residues. V was cut by 3 bases and J by 0 bases, with 12 bases left in between. Per the germline V gene, CDR1 is GTSNPN and CDR2 is SVGIG (reference sequence). DNA of the CDR3: TGTGCCTGGAGCGCAGGGCAAAGCTCTGGAAACACCATATATTTT. It is translated as CAWSAGQSSGNTIYF.

The CDR3 nucleotides read TGTGCCAGCAGTTCAACGTTGCGCCGCTACACCTTC. Amino acids: CASSSTLRRYTF. The V call is TRBV25-1, the J call TRBJ1-2; D is uncertain. Deletions cut 5 bases from V and 9 bases from J, with 13 bases between. The CDR3 extends over 12 amino acids. CDR1 MGHDK and CDR2 SYGVNS come from the germline V gene.

V is TRBV13 and J is TRBJ2-6; 9 positions agree with TRBD1. Germline CDR1 is PRHDT and CDR2 is FYEKMQ (reference sequence). The junction had 7 bases not matched to a gene; V was cut back by 3 bases and J by 4 bases. The CDR3 loop spans 17 amino acids. The CDR3 bases are TGTGCCAGCAGCTTGGGACAGGGACCTGGCGGGGCCAACGTCCTGACTTTC. It translates to CASSLGQGPGGANVLTF.

This clone was counted between two and nine times. The chain recombines TRBV12-3 or TRBV12-4 with TRBJ2-7, with TRBD2 as a possible D gene (6 bases). The CDR3 totals 13 residues. Deletions cut 6 bases from V and 1 base from J, with 10 bases between. Written as DNA, the CDR3 is TGTGCCAGCAGGCCTAGCGCTTCCTACGAGCAGTACTTC. Amino acids: CASRPSASYEQYF.

The chain combines TRBV6-5 with TRBJ1-5, with D uncertain. The CDR3 is 13 residues long. Germline loops: CDR1 MNHEY, CDR2 SVGAGI. With 6 bases removed from V and 0 bases from J, the gap between germline ends came to 6 bases. The chain's CDR3 is CASSAYSNQPQHF. CDR3 sequence (DNA): TGTGCCAGCAGCGCGTATAGCAATCAGCCCCAGCATTTT.

The rearrangement joins TRBV2 to TRBJ1-1; 8 bases fit TRBD1. The V gene end was trimmed by 5 bases and the J gene end by 4 bases; junction bases not matched to a gene: 3. This CDR3 contains 13 residues. The V gene's germline CDR1 is SNHLY and CDR2 FYNNEI. This chain's CDR3 is CASSPTGGTEAFF. In DNA form, the CDR3 reads TGTGCCAGCAGTCCCACAGGGGGCACTGAAGCTTTCTTT.

This sequence joins TRBV7-8 and TRBJ2-7, with D tentatively TRBD1 (5 bases). Between the trimmed V and J ends, which lost 0 bases and 6 bases, there was a span of 15 bases. Germline V gene data show CDR1 as SGHVS and CDR2 as FQNEAQ. The CDR3 covers 15 residues. The DNA of the CDR3 is TGTGCCAGCAGCTTAGCGGTGGGCTCGCAGGGCGAGCAGTACTTC. Protein sequence: CASSLAVGSQGEQYF.

The J gene is TRBJ1-1, the V gene TRBV30; D perhaps matches TRBD1 (6 bases). The germline V and J ends were trimmed by 2 bases and 5 bases, with 9 bases remaining between them. The CDR3 consists of 12 residues. Germline loops: CDR1 GTSNPN, CDR2 SVGIG (reference sequence). The CDR3 coding sequence is TGTGCCTGGAGTAAGAGGGGGACTGAAGCTTTCTTT. Protein sequence: CAWSKRGTEAFF.

This clone appeared once. This sequence joins TRBV4-2 and TRBJ2-7, with D tentatively TRBD2 (6 bases). The length of the CDR3 is 13 residues. V was cut by 2 bases and J by 7 bases, with 12 bases left in between. The germline gives CDR1 LGHNA, CDR2 YNFKEQ. CDR3 bases: TGTGCCAGCAGCCAATGGGGGACTGGGGAGCAGTACTTC. Translating it yields CASSQWGTGEQYF.

The rearrangement uses TRBV21-1 and TRBJ2-2; the D call in the table, TRBD1, was not verified against the DNA. TRBV21-1 is listed as a pseudogene. CDR3 length: 19 amino acids. The CDR3 is CASSGNIRDRSANTGELFF. The CDR3 region has the DNA TGTGCCAGCAGCGGAAATATACGCGACAGGAGCGCGAACACCGGGGAGCTGTTTTTT.

The chain joins TRBV6-6 to TRBJ1-2, with D possibly TRBD1 on 6 matching bases. The CDR3 length is 16 residues. Germline lookup yields CDR1 MNHNY and CDR2 SVGAGI (reference sequence). V was pared by 0 bases and J by 0 bases, with 11 bases between. The CDR3 here is CASSYSRTAANYGYTF. CDR3 DNA sequence: TGTGCCAGCAGTTACTCGAGGACAGCAGCTAACTATGGCTACACCTTC.

The J gene is TRBJ1-2, the V gene TRBV4-3, with D tentatively TRBD1 (5 bases). Between the trimmed V and J ends, which lost 0 bases and 5 bases, there was a span of 13 bases. CDR1 is LGHNA and CDR2 is YSLEER in the germline V gene. The CDR3 runs 15 residues. CDR3 DNA: TGCGCCAGCAGCCAAGATTTGATCGGGGGGTATGGCTACACCTTC. Protein: CASSQDLIGGYGYTF.

This chain joins TRBV28 and TRBJ1-6; 9 bases fit TRBD1. The germline CDR1 and CDR2 sequences are MDHEN and SYDVKM. The CDR3 totals 16 residues. Losses at the gene ends were 10 bases for V and 11 bases for J; bases not matched to a gene: 18. CDR3 in amino acids: CAIKDTYRGQSAPLHF. The CDR3 bases are TGTGCCATCAAAGACACTTACAGGGGGCAATCGGCACCCCTCCACTTT.

J is TRBJ1-1 and V is TRBV29-1; weak D call: TRBD1 (5 bases). This CDR3 is built from 13 residues. From germline, CDR1 is SQVTM and CDR2 ANQGSEA. V lost 5 bases and J lost 4, with 14 bases in between. The CDR3 nucleotides are TGCAGCGTTCCCGCCGGGGGTGGCACTGAAGCTTTCTTT. This sequence encodes CSVPAGGGTEAFF. Full variable domain (remainder filled in from reference TRBV29-1 and TRBJ1-1): SAVISQKPSRDICQRGTSLTIQCQVDSQVTMMFWYRQQPGQSLTLIATANQGSEATYESGFVIDKFPISRPNLTFSTLTVSNMSPEDSSIYLCSVPAGGGTEAFFGQGTRLTVV.

For this clone: At one end, the junction sequence differs from germline, possibly due to a read error. The rearrangement links TRBV10-3 to TRBJ1-4; D is undetermined. This CDR3 region has 15 residues. Germline V gene sequence: CDR1 ENHRY, CDR2 SYGVKD. For the CDR3, the DNA is TGTGCCATCAGTGAGTCGATGAGTAAGCCTGAACAACTGTTTTTT. Protein product: CAISESMSKPEQLFF.

The chain combines TRBV15 with TRBJ2-3; D is undetermined. V dropped 1 base and J dropped 7 bases, with 3 bases sitting between them. There are 11 residues in the CDR3. Germline V gene data show CDR1 as LNHNV and CDR2 as YYDKDF (reference sequence). Here the CDR3 DNA reads TGTGCCACCAGCAGAGCAAATACGCAGTATTTT. It is translated as CATSRANTQYF.

The V call is TRBV9, the J call TRBJ2-2; 10 bases are a match to TRBD2. CDR1 is SGDLS and CDR2 is YYNGEE in the germline V gene. This CDR3 comprises 15 residues. The J segment lost 7 bases and the V segment lost 3 bases, leaving 6 bases of the junction unmatched. CDR3 protein: CASSATSGAYGELFF. The CDR3 DNA sequence: TGTGCCAGCAGCGCAACTAGCGGGGCGTACGGGGAGCTGTTTTTT.

The chain joins TRBV6-6 to TRBJ1-2; perhaps TRBD1 as D (5 bases). Germline lookup yields CDR1 MNHNY and CDR2 SVGAGI (reference sequence). This CDR3 is built from 14 residues. The V gene lost 7 bases and the J gene lost 3 bases, with 15 bases spanning the gap. The CDR3 DNA reads TGTGCCAGCATCAGAGGGACTCCATACTATGGCTACACCTTC. Translation: CASIRGTPYYGYTF.

This clone was picked up a small number of times. This chain uses TRBV10-3 with TRBJ1-2; TRBD1 is a possible D gene (6 bases). This CDR3 has 17 amino acids. Trimming removed 0 bases from V and 4 bases from J, with 18 bases in between. The germline V gene encodes CDR1 ENHRY and CDR2 SYGVKD. Here the CDR3 reads CAISESRGGRAGYGYTF. CDR3 bases: TGTGCCATCAGTGAGTCGCGGGGGGGCCGCGCTGGCTATGGCTACACCTTC.

This chain connects TRBV11-2 to TRBJ2-1; D is uncertain. Per the germline V gene, CDR1 is SGHAT and CDR2 is FQNNGV. The CDR3 length is 15 residues. V was clipped by 3 bases and J by 0 bases, with 9 bases between them. The CDR3 bases are TGTGCCAGCAGCTTCGCCGAGAGCTCCTACAATGAGCAGTTCTTC. This codes for CASSFAESSYNEQFF.

V gene TRBV4-2 combines with J gene TRBJ1-2; TRBD1 matches 9 bases. Looked up from germline, CDR1 is LGHNA and CDR2 is YNFKEQ. The CDR3 consists of 15 residues. V gave up 4 bases and J gave up 8 bases; unmatched junction bases: 11. CDR3 amino acids: CASSPRTGEMRGYTF. The CDR3 nucleotides are TGTGCCAGCAGCCCAAGGACAGGGGAGATGAGGGGCTACACCTTC.

The rearrangement uses TRBV6-5 and TRBJ1-2; 10 bases are a match to TRBD1. The CDR3 consists of 15 residues. J was trimmed by 5 bases and V by 5 bases; bases with no gene match: 8. CDR1 MNHEY and CDR2 SVGAGI come from the germline V gene. The CDR3 protein is CASSRPGTGAYGYTF. The CDR3 DNA reads TGTGCCAGCAGTCGGCCCGGGACAGGGGCTTATGGCTACACCTTC.

The chain uses TRBV19 and TRBJ1-2, with TRBD1 matching 8 bases. CDR1 is LNHDA and CDR2 is SQIVND in the germline V gene (reference sequence). This CDR3 contains 15 residues. The junction had 9 bases not matched to a gene; V was cut back by 3 bases and J by 6 bases. CDR3 protein: CASSIRSDRGNGYTF. The CDR3 DNA follows: TGTGCCAGTAGTATCCGTTCTGACAGGGGAAATGGCTACACCTTC.

This clone occurred once. This chain uses TRBV24-1 with TRBJ2-1; D is unresolved. The CDR3 has 13 residues. The V gene lost 5 bases and the J gene lost 4 bases, with 8 bases spanning the gap. The germline V gene encodes CDR1 KGHDR and CDR2 SFDVKD. The CDR3 sequence: CATSALSYNEQFF. The CDR3 bases are TGTGCCACCAGTGCCCTATCGTACAATGAGCAGTTCTTC.

V usage is TRBV6-5 and J usage is TRBJ1-1; 7 positions agree with TRBD1. CDR3 length equals 14 residues. V lost 6 bases, J lost 1 base, and 5 bases stayed unmatched. The V gene's germline CDR1 is MNHEY and CDR2 SVGAGI. CDR3 residues: CASRTQGTNTEAFF. The CDR3 coding sequence is TGTGCCAGCAGAACACAGGGGACGAACACTGAAGCTTTCTTT.

The genes are TRBV5-1 and TRBJ2-6, with 7 nucleotides matching TRBD1. The germline V gene encodes CDR1 SGHRS and CDR2 YFSETQ. The V segment lost 2 bases and the J segment 0 bases; nucleotides outside the gene matches: 14. The CDR3 covers 20 residues. DNA for the CDR3: TGCGCCAGCAGCTTAGGTCGAAGGGACAGCCCTTTCTCTGGGGCCAACGTCCTGACTTTC. This codes for CASSLGRRDSPFSGANVLTF.